Described below is a single T cell receptor beta chain sequence and its context. The record originates from a study of cytotoxic CD8 clonotypes in ibrutinib-treated CLL. Germline CDR1 and CDR2: SGHVS and FNYEAQ. Trimming removed 5 bases at V and 0 bases at J, with 9 bases between. This CDR3 comprises 14 residues. Libraries were prepared by immunoSEQ multiplex PCR; TCRdb keeps only in-frame clonotypes and omits some of them. The profile shows 130,000 or so clones, around 84% of them singletons. The chain joins TRBV7-6 to TRBJ2-3; unclear D gene. The receptor was isolated from a human donor with chronic lymphocytic leukemia. The sample was PBMCs, taken after 24 months of ibrutinib treatment. CDR3 sequence: CASSQFPSTDTQYF. The CDR3 DNA reads as TGTGCCAGCAGCCAGTTTCCTAGCACAGATACGCAGTATTTT.